This T cell receptor beta chain was recovered during a study of radiation and T cells in renal cell carcinoma. General observations from the study: Top tumor clonotypes rose in blood 2 weeks post-radiation, then contracted. Baseline intratumoral clonotype presence is unknown without pretreatment biopsies.

Profiled with immunoSEQ multiplex PCR; TCRdb holds only in-frame clones, not every one. The sample has 150,000 or so clones, over 65% seen once. This clone was detected only once. Its specificity is unknown. The CDR3 totals 17 residues. Germline V gene lookup returns CDR1 GTSNPN and CDR2 SVGIG (reference sequence). Losses at the gene ends were 0 bases for V and 2 bases for J; bases not matched to a gene: 9. Time point described: baseline pretreatment blood. Treatment meaning: 15 Gy SBRT to primary tumor, nephrectomy 4 weeks later. After SBRT, blood was collected at 2 and 4 weeks, plus baseline. Clear cell pathology was present in this patient's renal cell carcinoma.

The chain couples TRBV30 to TRBJ2-7, with 11 bases matching TRBD2. The input for sequencing was blood, taken from a patient whose treatment included radiotherapy and nephrectomy. The sequence was collected from a woman aged 45-60 years with renal cell carcinoma. The CDR3 here is CAWSVLAGVVNPYEQYF. The DNA of the CDR3 is TGTGCCTGGAGTGTACTAGCGGGAGTAGTAAACCCCTACGAGCAGTACTTC.